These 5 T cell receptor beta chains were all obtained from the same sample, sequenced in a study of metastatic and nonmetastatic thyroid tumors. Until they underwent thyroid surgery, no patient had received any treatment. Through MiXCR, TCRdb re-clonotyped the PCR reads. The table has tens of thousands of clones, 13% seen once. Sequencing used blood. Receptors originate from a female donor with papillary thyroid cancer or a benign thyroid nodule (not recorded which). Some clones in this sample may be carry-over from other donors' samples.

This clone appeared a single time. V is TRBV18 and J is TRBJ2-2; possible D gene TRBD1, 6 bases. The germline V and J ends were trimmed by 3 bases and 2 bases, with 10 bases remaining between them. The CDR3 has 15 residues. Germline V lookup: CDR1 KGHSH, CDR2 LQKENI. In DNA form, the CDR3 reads TGTGCCAGCTCACCCCGACAGGCTAACACCGGGGAGCTGTTTTTT. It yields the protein CASSPRQANTGELFF.

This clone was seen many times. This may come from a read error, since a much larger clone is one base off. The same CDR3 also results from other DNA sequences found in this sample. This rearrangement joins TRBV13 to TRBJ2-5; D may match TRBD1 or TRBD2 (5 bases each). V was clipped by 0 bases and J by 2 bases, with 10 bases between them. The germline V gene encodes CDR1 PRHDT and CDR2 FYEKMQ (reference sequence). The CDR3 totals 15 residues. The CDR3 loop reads CASSLGGTYQETQYF. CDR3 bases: TGTGCCAGCAGCTTAGGCGGGACGTATCAAGAGACCCAGTACTTC. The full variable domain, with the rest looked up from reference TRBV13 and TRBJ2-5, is AAGVIQSPRHLIKEKRETATLKCYPIPRHDTVYWYQQGPGQDPQFLISFYEKMQSDKGSIPDRFSAQQFSDYHSELNMSSLELGDSALYFCASSLGGTYQETQYFGPGTRLLVL.

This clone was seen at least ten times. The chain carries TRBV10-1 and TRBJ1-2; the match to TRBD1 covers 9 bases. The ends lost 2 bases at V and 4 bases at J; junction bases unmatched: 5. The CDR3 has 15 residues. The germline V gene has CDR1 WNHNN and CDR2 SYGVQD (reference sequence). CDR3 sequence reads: CASSEVGQGGYGYTF. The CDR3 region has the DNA TGCGCCAGCAGTGAGGTGGGACAGGGTGGCTATGGCTACACCTTC.

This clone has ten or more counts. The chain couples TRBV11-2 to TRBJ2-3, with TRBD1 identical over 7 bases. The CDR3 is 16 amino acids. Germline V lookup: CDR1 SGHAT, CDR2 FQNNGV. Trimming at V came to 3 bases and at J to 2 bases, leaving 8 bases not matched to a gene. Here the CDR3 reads CASSFTGTEITDTQYF. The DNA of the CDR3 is TGTGCCAGCAGCTTTACCGGGACAGAAATCACAGATACGCAGTATTTT.

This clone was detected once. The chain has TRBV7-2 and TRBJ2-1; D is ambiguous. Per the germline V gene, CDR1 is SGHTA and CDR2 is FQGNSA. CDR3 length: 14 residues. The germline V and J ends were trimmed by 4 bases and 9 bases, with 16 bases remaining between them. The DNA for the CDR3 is TGTGCCAGCAGCTCCGGTGGGTCTTCAGGTGAGCAGTTCTTC. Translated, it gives CASSSGGSSGEQFF.